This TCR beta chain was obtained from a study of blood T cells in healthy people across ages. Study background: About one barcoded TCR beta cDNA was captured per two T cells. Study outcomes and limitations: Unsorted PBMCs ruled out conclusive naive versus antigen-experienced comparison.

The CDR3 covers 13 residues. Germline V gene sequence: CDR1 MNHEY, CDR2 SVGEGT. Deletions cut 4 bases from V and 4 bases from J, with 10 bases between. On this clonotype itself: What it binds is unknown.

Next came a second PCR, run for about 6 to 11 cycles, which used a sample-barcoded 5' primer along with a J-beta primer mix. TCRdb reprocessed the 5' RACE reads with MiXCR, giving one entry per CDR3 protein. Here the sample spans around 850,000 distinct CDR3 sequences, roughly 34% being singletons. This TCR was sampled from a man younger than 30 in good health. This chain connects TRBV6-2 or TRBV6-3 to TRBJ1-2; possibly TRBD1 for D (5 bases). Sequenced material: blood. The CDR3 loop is CASSSDRLYGYTF. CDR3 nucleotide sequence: TGTGCCAGCAGTTCCGACAGACTCTATGGCTACACCTTC.